A selection of T cell receptor beta chains follows, all from one sample in a study of T cell responses to AZD1222 COVID-19 vaccine. TCRdb keeps only in-frame clones here, not all; method: immunoSEQ multiplex PCR. This sample has 90,000 to 100,000 clones, with approximately 88% found just once. Sample: peripheral blood, taken 28 days after the second AZD1222 dose. The receptors originated from an adult who received the AZD1222 COVID-19 vaccine. Each CDR3 is given with its conserved first and last residue. Each record gives: clone size, V gene, J gene, CDR3 protein. A row's size may be missing; if present it is once, few, many or a size class.

abundance: -; v_gene: TRBV10-3; j_gene: TRBJ1-3; CDR3aa: CAISAGQRSSGNTIYF
abundance: -; v_gene: TRBV30; j_gene: TRBJ1-1; CDR3aa: CAWELVPAGEAFF
abundance: -; v_gene: TRBV18; j_gene: TRBJ1-5; CDR3aa: CASSLRDGLNQPQHF
abundance: once; v_gene: TRBV2; j_gene: TRBJ1-5; CDR3aa: CASSESHPLGQPQHF
abundance: -; v_gene: TRBV7-2; j_gene: TRBJ1-6; CDR3aa: CASSLARGRFNNSPLHF
abundance: -; v_gene: TRBV9; j_gene: TRBJ1-3; CDR3aa: CASSVSTGNTIYF
abundance: -; v_gene: TRBV5-5; j_gene: TRBJ1-2; CDR3aa: CASSYLSPGTGVGNYGYTF
abundance: -; v_gene: TRBV25-1; j_gene: TRBJ1-4; CDR3aa: CASSETLMEEKLFF
abundance: -; v_gene: TRBV7-3; j_gene: TRBJ2-1; CDR3aa: CASSPAGEGPYSSYNEQFF
abundance: -; v_gene: TRBV28; j_gene: TRBJ1-3; CDR3aa: CASSLTAQGDTIYF
abundance: -; v_gene: TRBV28; j_gene: TRBJ1-1; CDR3aa: CASSSELGNTEAFF
abundance: -; v_gene: TRBV6-5; j_gene: TRBJ1-6; CDR3aa: CASSYEAGRGSPLHF
abundance: -; v_gene: TRBV20-1; j_gene: TRBJ2-3; CDR3aa: CSAITDTQYF
abundance: -; v_gene: TRBV27; j_gene: TRBJ2-1; CDR3aa: CASSRQGEFHEQFF
abundance: -; v_gene: TRBV7-2; j_gene: TRBJ2-1; CDR3aa: CASSLLAHEQFF
abundance: -; v_gene: TRBV30; j_gene: TRBJ1-5; CDR3aa: CAWNPGGQGNQPQHF
abundance: few; v_gene: TRBV5-4; j_gene: TRBJ2-3; CDR3aa: CASSLPSGGVTSTDTQYF
abundance: -; v_gene: TRBV9; j_gene: TRBJ1-2; CDR3aa: CASSPRDRERKGYTF